Listed here are 29 T cell receptor beta chains from one sample, sequenced in a study of CD8+CD57+ T cells in acquired aplastic anemia. Before being chosen for sequencing, patients had shown CD8+CD57+ cell expansion by flow cytometry. Genomic DNA was employed as the template in profiling TCR beta VDJ and CDR3. TCRdb independently ran MiXCR on the reads; one entry per CDR3 protein. The table has about 200,000 distinct CDR3 sequences, 50% to 70% seen once. The sample was sorted CD4+, CD8+, or CD8+CD57+ T cells (not recorded which) from PBMCs. Receptors were obtained from a human donor with aplastic anemia.

This clonotype was detected a few times. J is TRBJ2-7 and V is TRBV20-1; possible D gene TRBD1, 6 bases. The CDR3 contains 16 residues. Germline CDR1 is DFQATT and CDR2 is SNEGSKA (reference sequence). Trimming cost V 0 bases and J 0 bases, with 15 bases left between them. In nucleotides, the CDR3 is TGCAGTGCTAGAGATCTCAGGGGCACGAGCTCCTACGAGCAGTACTTC. It encodes CSARDLRGTSSYEQYF.

The rearrangement uses TRBV5-4 and TRBJ2-6; 8 bases are shared with TRBD1. The CDR3 is 15 residues long. CDR1 is SGHNT and CDR2 is YYREEE in the germline V gene (reference sequence). Trimming removed 4 bases from V and 5 bases from J; junction bases left unmatched: 5. The CDR3 DNA reads as TGTGCCAGCAGCGGAGGACAGGGTCGGGCCAACGTCCTGACTTTC. Its protein is CASSGGQGRANVLTF.

V usage is TRBV20-1 and J usage is TRBJ2-6; D not resolved. In germline, CDR1 is DFQATT, CDR2 SNEGSKA (reference sequence). Trimming removed 1 base from V and 2 bases from J, with 6 bases in between. The CDR3 loop spans 14 amino acids. The DNA for the CDR3 is TGCAGTGCTAGAGTGGAGACTGGGGCCAACGTCCTGACTTTC. It yields the protein CSARVETGANVLTF.

Concerning this clonotype itself: A junction boundary mismatches the germline segment, possibly from a read error. V is TRBV9 and J is TRBJ2-7, with TRBD1 matching over 8 bases. CDR1 and CDR2 from the germline V gene are SGDLS and YYNGEE. The CDR3 runs 15 residues. The DNA of the CDR3 is TGTACCAGCAGCGTAGATGGGCAGGGGGCAGACGAGCAGTACTTC. Translation: CTSSVDGQGADEQYF.

V is TRBV7-6 and J is TRBJ2-3, with 7 positions matching TRBD2. The CDR3 totals 15 residues. Germline V gene sequence: CDR1 SGHVS, CDR2 FNYEAQ. The trim removed 5 bases at V and 7 bases at J, leaving 12 bases unmatched. The CDR3 region is CASSKDGGSSNTQYF. The CDR3 nucleotides are TGTGCCAGCAGCAAGGACGGGGGGTCGTCGAATACGCAGTATTTT.

The V call is TRBV12-3 or TRBV12-4, the J call TRBJ1-1; D may be TRBD1 (6 bases). With 8 bases removed from V and 1 base from J, the gap between germline ends came to 14 bases. The CDR3 contains 14 residues. In DNA form, the CDR3 reads TGTGCCAGCCGCGCGGGACACTCGAACACTGAAGCTTTCTTT. Translated, it gives CASRAGHSNTEAFF.

This clonotype was recorded a few times. The chain links TRBV2 to TRBJ1-5; the match to TRBD1 covers 8 bases. V lost 6 bases, J lost 6 bases, and 4 bases stayed unmatched. Germline lookup yields CDR1 SNHLY and CDR2 FYNNEI. This CDR3 has 13 amino acids. DNA of the CDR3: TGTGCCAGCAGGACAGGGGACGGTCAGCCCCAGCATTTT. Translated, it gives CASRTGDGQPQHF.

The CDR3 DNA reads as TGCAGCCTTTCGGGGGGCGGCACAGATACGCAGTATTTT. This sequence encodes CSLSGGGTDTQYF. V is TRBV29-1 and J is TRBJ2-3; a possible D gene is TRBD2 (7 bases). Germline V gives CDR1 SQVTM, CDR2 ANQGSEA. This CDR3 is built from 13 residues. V lost 8 bases and J 1 base, leaving 13 bases between the germline ends.

This clonotype has only one observation. The rearrangement joins TRBV14 to TRBJ1-4; no clear D. CDR1 is SGHDN, CDR2 FVKESK, per germline. This CDR3 is 15 amino acids long. V lost 0 bases and J lost 7, with 12 bases in between. The DNA for the CDR3 is TGTGCCAGCAGCCAAGATTTCGGCCGGGGTGAAAAACTGTTTTTT. This codes for CASSQDFGRGEKLFF.

This clonotype was counted many times. The chain is built from TRBV2 and TRBJ2-3; 8 positions agree with TRBD2. Trimming removed 11 bases from V and 1 base from J; junction bases left unmatched: 8. This CDR3 contains 14 residues. Germline CDR1 reads SNHLY; CDR2 reads FYNNEI. This chain's CDR3 is CAGDSGVRTDTQYF. CDR3 in DNA: TGTGCCGGGGATAGCGGGGTCCGCACAGATACGCAGTATTTT.

This clonotype came up once. The chain recombines TRBV5-6 with TRBJ2-1; TRBD2 agrees at 9 bases. Per the germline V gene, CDR1 is SGHDT and CDR2 is YYEEEE. V was clipped by 7 bases and J by 0 bases; unmatched bases: 17. The length of the CDR3 is 19 residues. The CDR3 protein is CASLDQGGGGASSYNEQFF. The CDR3 region has the DNA TGTGCCAGCCTCGATCAGGGCGGGGGGGGCGCTAGCTCCTACAATGAGCAGTTCTTC.

The chain joins TRBV19 to TRBJ2-1; 8 bases map to TRBD2. The CDR3 covers 16 residues. Germline CDR1 reads LNHDA; CDR2 reads SQIVND (reference sequence). Trimming cost V 2 bases and J 7 bases; bases outside gene matches: 10. The CDR3 is CASSILAGGFVNEQFF. CDR3 nucleotides: TGTGCCAGTAGTATACTGGCGGGAGGCTTTGTGAATGAGCAGTTCTTC.

The chain employs TRBV24-1 and TRBJ2-2; the D gene is possibly TRBD2 (5 bases). The V gene lost 2 bases and the J gene lost 1 base, with 10 bases spanning the gap. The germline V gene encodes CDR1 KGHDR and CDR2 SFDVKD. The CDR3 sequence is 16 residues long. CDR3 loop: CATSDSREGNTGELFF. The CDR3 DNA reads TGTGCCACCAGTGATTCGAGAGAGGGGAACACCGGGGAGCTGTTTTTT.

This chain links TRBV29-1 with TRBJ1-1; D gene unclear. V dropped 7 bases and J dropped 7 bases, with 16 bases sitting between them. The CDR3 is 12 residues long. From germline, CDR1 is SQVTM and CDR2 ANQGSEA. The CDR3 spells CSAGPENGEAFF. For the CDR3, the DNA is TGCAGCGCCGGACCCGAAAATGGTGAAGCTTTCTTT.

This clonotype appeared many times. The chain uses TRBV12-3 or TRBV12-4 and TRBJ2-7; D might be TRBD1 (6 bases). The CDR3 loop spans 14 amino acids. With 1 base removed from V and 6 bases from J, the gap between germline ends came to 13 bases. The CDR3 DNA reads as TGTGCCAGCAGTTTAGGACTACAGGGCGGCGAGCAGTACTTC. The encoded protein is CASSLGLQGGEQYF.

V usage is TRBV29-1 and J usage is TRBJ1-1, with D perhaps matching TRBD1 (6 bases). This CDR3 is 13 amino acids long. Trimming took off 6 bases at V and 5 bases at J, with 16 bases between the two ends. Germline V gene data show CDR1 as SQVTM and CDR2 as ANQGSEA. The CDR3, as DNA: TGCAGCGTCCACAGGGACGGGGTGACTGAAGCTTTCTTT. It codes for CSVHRDGVTEAFF.

A single count supports this clonotype. In DNA, the CDR3 is TGTGCCAGCAGTGAAGCACTGTCAGTCTCTGGGGCCAACGTCCTGACTTTC. Its protein is CASSEALSVSGANVLTF. The chain carries TRBV2 and TRBJ2-6; D is unclear. The CDR3 extends over 17 amino acids. In germline, CDR1 is SNHLY, CDR2 FYNNEI. The V end was cut by 0 bases, the J end by 0 bases, with 9 bases between.

The V call is TRBV4-2, the J call TRBJ2-7, with TRBD2 identical over 8 bases. The trim removed 4 bases at V and 5 bases at J, leaving 10 bases unmatched. In germline, CDR1 is LGHNA, CDR2 YNFKEQ. This CDR3 is built from 15 residues. Written as DNA, the CDR3 is TGTGCCAGCAGCCGCCGGACTAGCTGGCGGGACGAGCAGTACTTC. It codes for CASSRRTSWRDEQYF.

This rearrangement joins TRBV9 to TRBJ1-1; D gene unclear. The ends were cut back, 0 bases at V and 8 bases at J, with 8 bases in the middle. The germline CDR1 and CDR2 sequences are SGDLS and YYNGEE. The CDR3 extends over 12 amino acids. CDR3 sequence: CASSVDTDEAFF. The CDR3 DNA reads TGTGCCAGCAGCGTAGACACGGACGAAGCTTTCTTT.

The chain has TRBV9 and TRBJ2-3, with 11 bases lining up with TRBD2. This CDR3 is built from 17 residues. Per the germline V gene, CDR1 is SGDLS and CDR2 is YYNGEE. The V segment lost 0 bases and the J segment 2 bases; nucleotides outside the gene matches: 5. Here the CDR3 DNA reads TGTGCCAGCAGCGTAGGTGTACTAGCGGGGGACACAGATACGCAGTATTTT. Its protein product is CASSVGVLAGDTDTQYF.

The CDR3 loop reads CASSLVGLTEAFF. The CDR3 nucleotides are TGTGCCAGCAGCTTAGTGGGTTTAACCGAAGCTTTCTTT. V is TRBV7-2 and J is TRBJ1-1, with D unclear. V was trimmed by 1 base and J by 8 bases, leaving 11 bases between them. CDR1 and CDR2 from the germline V gene are SGHTA and FQGNSA. CDR3 length: 13 amino acids.

V usage is TRBV10-3 and J usage is TRBJ2-2; TRBD2 matches at 8 bases. Germline values: CDR1 ENHRY, CDR2 SYGVKD. Unmatched junction bases numbered 7, after V lost 6 bases and J lost 7 bases. The CDR3 spans 14 residues. In DNA, the CDR3 is TGTGCCATCAGCGGGCGCGGGGGGCTCGGGGAGCTGTTTTTT. This gives the protein CAISGRGGLGELFF.

CDR3 nucleotides: TGTGCCAGCCTCGAACAGGGGTCCTACGAGCAGTACTTC. Its protein is CASLEQGSYEQYF. V usage is TRBV7-9 and J usage is TRBJ2-7, with TRBD1 matching over 7 bases. Per the germline V gene, CDR1 is SEHNR and CDR2 is FQNEAQ (reference sequence). The CDR3 consists of 13 residues. With V trimmed by 8 bases and J by 1 base, 5 bases remained unmatched.

This clonotype was observed a handful of times. The J gene is TRBJ2-7, the V gene TRBV2; 8 positions agree with TRBD1. CDR1 SNHLY and CDR2 FYNNEI come from the germline V gene. V was clipped by 6 bases and J by 2 bases; unmatched bases: 6. CDR3 length equals 14 residues. CDR3 nucleotides: TGTGCCAGCAGGCCCGGACAGGGTCCCTACGAGCAGTACTTC. It yields the protein CASRPGQGPYEQYF.

The chain links TRBV7-2 to TRBJ2-5; 8 bases align to TRBD2. The CDR3 is made up of 16 amino acids. Germline CDR1 and CDR2: SGHTA and FQGNSA. V lost 5 bases to trimming and J lost 2 bases; unmatched junction nucleotides: 10. The CDR3 protein is CASSPLGGGSQETQYF. The CDR3 coding sequence is TGTGCCAGCAGCCCACTTGGCGGGGGGTCACAAGAGACCCAGTACTTC.

This rearrangement joins TRBV19 to TRBJ1-2; D is unresolved. The germline V and J ends were trimmed by 8 bases and 4 bases, with 14 bases remaining between them. CDR3 length: 13 residues. CDR1 is LNHDA and CDR2 is SQIVND in the germline V gene (reference sequence). The DNA for the CDR3 is TGTGCCAGTGGTTTGCCCAGACTCTATGGCTACACCTTC. Its protein product is CASGLPRLYGYTF.

Comment on this clonotype: The junction and the germline gene differ at one end; a read error may be behind it. The rearrangement links TRBV24-1 to TRBJ1-2, with a tentative D call TRBD1 (5 bases). Germline V gives CDR1 KGHDR, CDR2 SFDVKD. CDR3 size: 11 residues. The CDR3 bases are TGTACCACCAGTGACAGAGATGGCTACACCTTC. It yields the protein CTTSDRDGYTF.

The V call is TRBV6-1, the J call TRBJ2-7; D unresolved. CDR1 is MNHNS and CDR2 is SASEGT in the germline V gene. Trimming pared 6 bases from V and 6 bases from J, leaving 12 bases between. The CDR3 spans 12 residues. The CDR3 region is CASSLGCFEQYF. CDR3 in DNA: TGTGCCAGCAGCCTTGGGTGTTTCGAGCAGTACTTC.

This clonotype was detected ten times or more. This rearrangement joins TRBV2 to TRBJ1-3, with D maybe TRBD1 (5 bases). V was pared by 1 base and J by 3 bases, with 13 bases between. Germline lookup yields CDR1 SNHLY and CDR2 FYNNEI. This CDR3 contains 16 residues. The CDR3: CASSEESGGSGNTIYF. DNA of the CDR3: TGTGCCAGCAGTGAAGAGTCGGGGGGGAGTGGAAACACCATATATTTT.